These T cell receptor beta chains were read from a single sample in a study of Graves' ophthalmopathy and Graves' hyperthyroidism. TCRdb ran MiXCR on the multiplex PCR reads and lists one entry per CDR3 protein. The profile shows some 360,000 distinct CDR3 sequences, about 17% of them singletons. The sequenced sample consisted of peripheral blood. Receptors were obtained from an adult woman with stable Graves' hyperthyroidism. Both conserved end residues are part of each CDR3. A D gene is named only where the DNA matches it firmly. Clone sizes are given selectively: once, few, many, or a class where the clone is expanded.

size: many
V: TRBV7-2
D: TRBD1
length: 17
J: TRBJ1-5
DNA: TGTGCCAGCAGCTTAGTGGGACAGGGGGCGATCAATCAGCCCCAGCATTTT
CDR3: CASSLVGQGAINQPQHF

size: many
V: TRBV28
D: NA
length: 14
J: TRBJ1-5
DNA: TGTGCCAGCAGCACTCCAGGGCCAAATCAGCCCCAGCATTTT
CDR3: CASSTPGPNQPQHF

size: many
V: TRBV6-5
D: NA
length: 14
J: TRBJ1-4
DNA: TGTGCCAGCAGTTACTCAGGTTCGAGTGAAAAACTGTTTTTT
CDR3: CASSYSGSSEKLFF

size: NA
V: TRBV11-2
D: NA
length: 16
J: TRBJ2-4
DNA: TGTGCCAGCAGCTTAGACGGGTTGGGAACCAAAAACATTCAGTACTTC
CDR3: CASSLDGLGTKNIQYF

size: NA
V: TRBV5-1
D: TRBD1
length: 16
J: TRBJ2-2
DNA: TGCGCCAGCAGCAGTCAGGGGGCGAGAAACACCGGGGAGCTGTTTTTT
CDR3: CASSSQGARNTGELFF

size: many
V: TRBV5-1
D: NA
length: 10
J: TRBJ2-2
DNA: TGCGCCAGCAGGCCCGGGGAGCTGTTTTTT
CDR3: CASRPGELFF

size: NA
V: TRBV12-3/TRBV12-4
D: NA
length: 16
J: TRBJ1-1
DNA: TGTGCCAGCAGTTCGCCTCCGGGACGGCTGAACACTGAAGCTTTCTTT
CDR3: CASSSPPGRLNTEAFF

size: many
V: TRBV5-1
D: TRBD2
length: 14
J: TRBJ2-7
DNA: TGCGCCAGCAGCTTGGCTAGCGGGAGATACGAGCAGTACTTC
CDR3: CASSLASGRYEQYF

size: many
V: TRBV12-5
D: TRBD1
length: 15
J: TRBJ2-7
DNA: TGTGCTAGTGGTTTGGCTCACAGGGGAGTGCACGAGCAGTACTTC
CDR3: CASGLAHRGVHEQYF

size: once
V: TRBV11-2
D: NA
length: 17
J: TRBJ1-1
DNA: TGTGCCAGCAGCCCGAGGGGCAGGGGCCCTGAGGACACTGAAGCTTGCTTT
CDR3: CASSPRGRGPEDTEACF

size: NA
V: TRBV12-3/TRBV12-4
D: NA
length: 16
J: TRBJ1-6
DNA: TGTGCCAGCAGTGCTACAGGGTATTTTAGCAATTCACCCCTCCACTTT
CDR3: CASSATGYFSNSPLHF

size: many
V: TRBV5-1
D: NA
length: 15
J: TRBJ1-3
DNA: TGCGCCAGCAGCTTGGGACAGAGCTCTGGAAACACCATATATTTT
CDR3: CASSLGQSSGNTIYF

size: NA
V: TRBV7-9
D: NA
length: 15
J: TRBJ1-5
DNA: TGTGCCAGCAGCCAGAGCACAGCTTACAATCAGCCCCAGCATTTT
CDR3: CASSQSTAYNQPQHF

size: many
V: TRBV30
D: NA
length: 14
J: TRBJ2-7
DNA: TGTGCCTGGAGTGTACTTGCTATTTCCTACGAGCAGTACTTC
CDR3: CAWSVLAISYEQYF

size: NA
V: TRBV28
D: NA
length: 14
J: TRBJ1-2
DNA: TGTGCCAGCAACTCGGGACTGATTAACTATGGCTACACCTTC
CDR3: CASNSGLINYGYTF

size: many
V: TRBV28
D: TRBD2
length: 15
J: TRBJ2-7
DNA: TGTGCCAGCAGTCCCTCCCCCGGGAGGGTCAACGAGCAGTACTTC
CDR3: CASSPSPGRVNEQYF

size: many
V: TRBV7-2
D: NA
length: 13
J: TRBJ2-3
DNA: TGTGCCAGCAGCTTAGGGCGTCGGGATACGCAGTATTTT
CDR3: CASSLGRRDTQYF

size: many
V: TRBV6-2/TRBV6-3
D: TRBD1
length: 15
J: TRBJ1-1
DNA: TGTGCCAGCAGTCAACGCCGGGACAGGGTTACTGAAGCTTTCTTT
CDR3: CASSQRRDRVTEAFF

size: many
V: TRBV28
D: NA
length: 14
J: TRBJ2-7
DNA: TGTGCCAGCAGCCCCCTAGGGCCCGTCTACGAGCAGTACTTC
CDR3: CASSPLGPVYEQYF

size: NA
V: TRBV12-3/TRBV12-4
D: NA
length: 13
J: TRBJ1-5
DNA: TGTGCCAGCAGCCCAGGGATGGATCAGCCCCAGCATTTT
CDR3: CASSPGMDQPQHF

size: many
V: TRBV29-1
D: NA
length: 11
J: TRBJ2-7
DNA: TGCAGCGTTGGCGTCTCCTACGAGCAGTACTTC
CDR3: CSVGVSYEQYF

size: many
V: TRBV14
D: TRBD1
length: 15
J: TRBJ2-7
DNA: TGTGCCAGCAGCCACCAGGGGCAGGGGGCCTACGAGCAGTACTTC
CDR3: CASSHQGQGAYEQYF

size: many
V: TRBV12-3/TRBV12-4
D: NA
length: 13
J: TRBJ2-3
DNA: TGTGCCAGCAGTTCCAAGGGCACAGATACGCAGTATTTT
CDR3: CASSSKGTDTQYF

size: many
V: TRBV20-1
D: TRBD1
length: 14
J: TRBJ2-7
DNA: TGCAGTGCCTCAAGACAGGGTTTTTCCTACGAGCAGTACTTC
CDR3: CSASRQGFSYEQYF

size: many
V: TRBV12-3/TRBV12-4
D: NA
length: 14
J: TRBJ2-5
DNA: TGTGCCAGCAGTCACCCCGGACTGGAAGAGACCCAGTACTTC
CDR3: CASSHPGLEETQYF

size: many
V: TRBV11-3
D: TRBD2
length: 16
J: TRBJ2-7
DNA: TGTGCCAGCAGCTTAGTGAGCGGGAGGGTCTCCTACGAGCAGTACTTC
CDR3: CASSLVSGRVSYEQYF

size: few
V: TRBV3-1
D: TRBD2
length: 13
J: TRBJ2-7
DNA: TGTGCCAGCAGTCTAGCGGGAGCGGGGGAGCAGTACTTC
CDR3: CASSLAGAGEQYF

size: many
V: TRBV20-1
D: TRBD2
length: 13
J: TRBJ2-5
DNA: TGCAGTCCTCTTGCGGGAGATCGGGAGACCCAGTACTTC
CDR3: CSPLAGDRETQYF

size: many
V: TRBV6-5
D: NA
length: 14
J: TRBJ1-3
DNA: TGTGCCAGCAGTTACTCAAACTCTGGAAACACCATATATTTT
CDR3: CASSYSNSGNTIYF

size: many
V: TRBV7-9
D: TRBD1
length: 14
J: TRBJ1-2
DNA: TGTGCCAGCAGCGGCGGACAGGGAGACTATGGCTACACCTTC
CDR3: CASSGGQGDYGYTF

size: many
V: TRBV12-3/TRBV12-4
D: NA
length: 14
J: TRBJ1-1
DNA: TGTGCCAGCAGTCTGGGTCAGACTAACACTGAAGCTTTCTTT
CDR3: CASSLGQTNTEAFF

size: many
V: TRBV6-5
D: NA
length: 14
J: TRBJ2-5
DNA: TGTGCCAGCAGTTACCTGACTAGCCAAGAGACCCAGTACTTC
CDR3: CASSYLTSQETQYF

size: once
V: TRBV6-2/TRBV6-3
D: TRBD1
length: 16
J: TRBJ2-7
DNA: TGTGCCAGCAGTTACGGGCGGGGACAGGTCTCCTACGAGCAGTACTTC
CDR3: CASSYGRGQVSYEQYF

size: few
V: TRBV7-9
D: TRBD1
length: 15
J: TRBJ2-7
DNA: TGTGCCAGCAGCTCCGACAGGGGGCTCTCCTACGAGCAGTACTTC
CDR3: CASSSDRGLSYEQYF

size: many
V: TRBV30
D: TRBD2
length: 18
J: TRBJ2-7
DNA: TGTGCCTGGAGGAAACTAGCGGGAGTTTCAGTAAGGTCCTACGAGCAGTACTTC
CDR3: CAWRKLAGVSVRSYEQYF

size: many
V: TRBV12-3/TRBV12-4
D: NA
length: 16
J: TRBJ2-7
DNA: TGTGCCAGCAGTTCCGGAAGATCGGGGGCGCGCTACGAGCAGTACTTC
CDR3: CASSSGRSGARYEQYF

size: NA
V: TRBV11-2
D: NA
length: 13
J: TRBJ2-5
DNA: TGTGCCAGCAGCCCCGTCTACCAAGAGACCCAGTACTTC
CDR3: CASSPVYQETQYF

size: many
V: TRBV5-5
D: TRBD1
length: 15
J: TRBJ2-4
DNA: TGTGCCAGCAGCCGGACAGGGGGCTGGAAAAACATTCAGTACTTC
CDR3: CASSRTGGWKNIQYF

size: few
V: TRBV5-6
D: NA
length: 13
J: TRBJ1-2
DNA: TGTGCCAGCAGCTTCCCCGCGGGCGAGGGCTACACCTTC
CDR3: CASSFPAGEGYTF

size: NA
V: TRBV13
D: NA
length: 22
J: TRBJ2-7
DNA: TGTGCCAGCAGCTTAGGGCCGCCGCATTCCGATTGGGGAATCCAGGATTTCTACGAGCAGTACTTC
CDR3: CASSLGPPHSDWGIQDFYEQYF

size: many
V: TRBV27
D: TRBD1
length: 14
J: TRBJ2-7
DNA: TGTGCCAGCAGATACACAGGGGGCTCGTACGAGCAGTACTTC
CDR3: CASRYTGGSYEQYF

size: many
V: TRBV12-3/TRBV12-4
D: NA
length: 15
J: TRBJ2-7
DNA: TGTGCCAGCAGTTTAGAAGCGAGAGGGGGGTACGAGCAGTACTTC
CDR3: CASSLEARGGYEQYF

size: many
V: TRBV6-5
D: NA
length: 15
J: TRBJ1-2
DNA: TGTGCCAGCAGTTACTCGACTCACAGGGACCATGGCTACACCTTC
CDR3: CASSYSTHRDHGYTF